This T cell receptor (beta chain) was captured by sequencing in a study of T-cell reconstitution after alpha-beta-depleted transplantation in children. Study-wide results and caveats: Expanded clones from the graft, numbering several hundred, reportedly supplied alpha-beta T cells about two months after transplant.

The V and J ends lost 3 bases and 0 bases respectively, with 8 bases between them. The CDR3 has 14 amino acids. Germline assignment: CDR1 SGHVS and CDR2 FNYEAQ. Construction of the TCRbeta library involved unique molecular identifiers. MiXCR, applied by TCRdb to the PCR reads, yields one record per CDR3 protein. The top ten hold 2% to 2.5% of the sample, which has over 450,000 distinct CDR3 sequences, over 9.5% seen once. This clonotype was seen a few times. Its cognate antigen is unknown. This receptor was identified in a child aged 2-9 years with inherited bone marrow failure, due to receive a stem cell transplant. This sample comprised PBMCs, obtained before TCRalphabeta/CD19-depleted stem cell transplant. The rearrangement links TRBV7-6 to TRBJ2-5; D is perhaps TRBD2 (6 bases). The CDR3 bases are TGTGCCAGCAGCTTTAGCGGAAACCAAGAGACCCAGTACTTC. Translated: CASSFSGNQETQYF.